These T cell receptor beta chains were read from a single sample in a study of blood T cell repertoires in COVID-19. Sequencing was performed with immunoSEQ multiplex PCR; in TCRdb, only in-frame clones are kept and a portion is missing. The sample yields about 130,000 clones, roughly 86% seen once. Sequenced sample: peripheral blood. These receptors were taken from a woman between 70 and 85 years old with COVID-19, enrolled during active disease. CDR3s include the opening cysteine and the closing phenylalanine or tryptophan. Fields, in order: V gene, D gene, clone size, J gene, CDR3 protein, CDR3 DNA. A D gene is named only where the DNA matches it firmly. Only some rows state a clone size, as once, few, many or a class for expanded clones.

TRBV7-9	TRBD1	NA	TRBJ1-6	CASSSGTGSISYNSPLHF	TGTGCCAGCAGCTCCGGGACAGGATCAATCTCCTATAATTCACCCCTCCACTTT
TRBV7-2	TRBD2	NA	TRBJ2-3	CASSLQRGGTDTQYF	TGTGCCAGCAGCCTACAGCGGGGAGGCACAGATACGCAGTATTTT
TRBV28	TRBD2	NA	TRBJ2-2	CASCPWEGTGELFF	TGTGCCAGCTGCCCTTGGGAGGGCACCGGGGAGCTGTTTTTT
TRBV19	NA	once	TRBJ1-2	CASSMRVVGYTF	TGTGCCAGTAGTATGAGAGTGGTCGGCTACACCTTC
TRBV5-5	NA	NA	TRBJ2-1	CASSSRTAYNEQFF	TGTGCCAGCAGCTCGAGGACAGCCTACAATGAGCAGTTCTTC
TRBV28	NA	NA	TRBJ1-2	CASSGSYGYTF	TGTGCCAGCAGCGGGAGCTATGGCTACACCTTC
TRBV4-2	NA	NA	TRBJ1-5	CASSLGDRNLNQPQHF	TGTGCCAGCAGCCTTGGAGACAGGAACCTCAATCAGCCCCAGCATTTT
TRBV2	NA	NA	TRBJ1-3	CASSESGGGNTIYF	TGTGCCAGCAGTGAATCAGGCGGGGGGAACACCATATATTTT
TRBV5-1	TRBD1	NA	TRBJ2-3	CASSLWDRTDTQYF	TGCGCCAGTAGCCTTTGGGACAGAACAGATACGCAGTATTTT
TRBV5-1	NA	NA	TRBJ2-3	CASSADSPRFTDTQYF	TGCGCCAGCAGCGCCGACTCACCCCGGTTCACAGATACGCAGTATTTT
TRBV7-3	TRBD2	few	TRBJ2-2	CASRPGGGSTGELFF	TGTGCCAGCAGGCCGGGAGGGGGTTCCACCGGGGAGCTGTTTTTT
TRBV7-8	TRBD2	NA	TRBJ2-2	CASSLGLAGGRTGELFF	TGTGCCAGCAGCTTAGGACTAGCGGGGGGGCGGACCGGGGAGCTGTTTTTT
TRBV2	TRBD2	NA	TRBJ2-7	CASSIRTSGAYEQYF	TGTGCCAGCAGCATTAGGACTAGCGGGGCCTACGAGCAGTACTTC
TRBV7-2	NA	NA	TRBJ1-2	CASSSETGSPYGYTF	TGTGCCAGCAGCTCGGAGACAGGTTCTCCCTATGGCTACACCTTC
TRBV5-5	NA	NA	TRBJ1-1	CASSGGFVTEAFF	TGTGCCAGCAGCGGAGGTTTCGTCACTGAAGCTTTCTTT
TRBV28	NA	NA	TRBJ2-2	CASRLVVAGELFF	TGTGCCTCACGATTAGTTGTGGCCGGGGAGCTGTTTTTT
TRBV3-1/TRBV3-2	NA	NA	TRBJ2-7	CASSKDGIRYEQYF	TGTGCCAGCAGCAAAGACGGGATACGTTACGAGCAGTACTTC
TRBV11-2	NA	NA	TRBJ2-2	CASSLLGGGNTGELFF	TGTGCCAGCAGCCTACTGGGAGGGGGGAACACCGGGGAGCTGTTTTTT
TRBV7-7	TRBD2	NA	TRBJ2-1	CASSRSGGHNEQFF	TGTGCCAGCAGCCGCAGCGGGGGGCACAATGAGCAGTTCTTC
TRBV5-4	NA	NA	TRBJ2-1	CASSSTLASYTYNEQFF	TGTGCCAGCAGCTCAACCCTAGCGTCATATACCTACAATGAGCAGTTCTTC
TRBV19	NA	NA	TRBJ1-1	CASSIGGGSMSTEAFF	TGTGCCAGTAGTATCGGCGGCGGGTCTATGAGCACTGAAGCTTTCTTT
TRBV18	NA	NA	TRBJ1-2	CASSPSAEYGYTF	TGTGCCAGCTCACCATCAGCGGAATATGGCTACACCTTC
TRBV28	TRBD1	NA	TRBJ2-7	CAISDRVHEQYF	TGTGCCATCTCGGACAGGGTCCACGAGCAGTACTTC
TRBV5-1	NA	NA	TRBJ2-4	CASSLGAAVGQNIQYF	TGCGCCAGCAGCTTGGGAGCGGCAGTAGGCCAAAACATTCAGTACTTC
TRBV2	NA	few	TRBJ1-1	CASSEGAAREAFF	TGTGCCAGCAGTGAGGGGGCGGCACGTGAAGCTTTCTTT
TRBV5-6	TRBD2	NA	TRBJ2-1	CASSPSGHSYNEQFF	TGTGCCAGCAGCCCTAGCGGGCACTCCTACAATGAGCAGTTCTTC
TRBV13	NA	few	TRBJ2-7	CASSLPGSQAYEQYF	TGTGCCAGCAGCTTACCAGGGTCTCAGGCCTACGAGCAGTACTTC
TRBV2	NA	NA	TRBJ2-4	CASKLAKNIQYF	TGTGCCAGCAAGCTAGCCAAAAACATTCAGTACTTC
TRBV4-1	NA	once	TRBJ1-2	CASSQVAPGYGYTF	TGCGCCAGCAGCCAAGTCGCCCCCGGGTATGGCTACACCTTC
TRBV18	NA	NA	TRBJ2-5	CASSHLPTTGTQETQYF	TGTGCCAGCTCTCACCTCCCGACCACAGGGACCCAAGAGACCCAGTACTTC
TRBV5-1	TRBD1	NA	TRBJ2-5	CASSPRTGGQETQYF	TGCGCCAGCAGCCCCAGGACAGGGGGCCAAGAGACCCAGTACTTC
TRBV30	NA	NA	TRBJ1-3	CAWTGRNSGNTIYF	TGTGCCTGGACCGGGAGGAACTCTGGAAACACCATATATTTT
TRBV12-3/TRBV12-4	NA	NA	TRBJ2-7	CASSRGSGYEQYF	TGTGCCAGCAGTCGGGGGTCGGGCTACGAGCAGTACTTC
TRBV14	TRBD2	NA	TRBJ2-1	CASSQESGVLNEQFF	TGTGCCAGCAGCCAAGAAAGCGGGGTATTGAATGAGCAGTTCTTC
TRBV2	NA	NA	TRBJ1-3	CASSDPGLGNTIYF	TGTGCCAGCAGTGACCCAGGGCTGGGAAACACCATATATTTT
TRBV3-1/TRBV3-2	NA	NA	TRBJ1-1	CASSQVPPGGATEAFF	TGTGCCAGCAGCCAAGTCCCACCGGGGGGGGCAACTGAAGCTTTCTTT
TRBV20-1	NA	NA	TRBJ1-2	CSASKDTYGYTF	TGCAGTGCTAGTAAAGACACCTATGGCTACACCTTC
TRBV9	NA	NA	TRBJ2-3	CASSVSQRTDTQYF	TGTGCCAGCAGCGTATCTCAGCGGACAGATACGCAGTATTTT
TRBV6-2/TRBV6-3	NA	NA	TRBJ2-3	CASSFSGVSTDTQYF	TGTGCCAGCAGTTTTTCGGGGGTGAGCACAGATACGCAGTATTTT
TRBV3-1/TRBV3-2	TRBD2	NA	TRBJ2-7	CASTKGRGDYEQYF	TGTGCCAGCACGAAGGGGAGGGGAGACTACGAGCAGTACTTC
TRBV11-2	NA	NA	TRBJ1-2	CASSPDSLYGYTF	TGTGCCAGCAGCCCGGACAGCCTCTATGGCTACACCTTC
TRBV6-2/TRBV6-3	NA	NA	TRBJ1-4	CASSSAATKLFF	TGTGCCAGCAGTTCGGCGGCAACCAAACTGTTTTTT
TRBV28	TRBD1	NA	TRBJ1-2	CASSLGGQGYGYTF	TGTGCCAGCAGTTTAGGCGGACAGGGGTATGGCTACACCTTC
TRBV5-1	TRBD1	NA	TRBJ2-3	CASSITQGADTQYF	TGCGCCAGCAGTATTACTCAGGGGGCGGATACGCAGTATTTT
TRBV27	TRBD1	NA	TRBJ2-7	CASSSRQGTYEQYF	TGTGCCAGCAGTTCAAGACAGGGCACCTACGAGCAGTACTTC
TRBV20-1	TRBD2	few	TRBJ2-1	CSASLPGLAGGSSYNEQFF	TGCAGTGCTAGTCTTCCGGGACTAGCGGGGGGGAGCTCCTACAATGAGCAGTTCTTC
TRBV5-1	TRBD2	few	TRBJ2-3	CASRPIPSGGTDTQYF	TGCGCCAGCCGCCCCATCCCTAGCGGGGGCACAGATACGCAGTATTTT
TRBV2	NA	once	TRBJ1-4	CASRYTATNEKLFF	TGTGCCAGCAGATACACCGCAACTAATGAAAAACTGTTTTTT
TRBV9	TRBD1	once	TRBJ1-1	CASSVQDRGQSVGTEAFF	TGTGCCAGCAGCGTCCAGGACAGGGGTCAAAGCGTGGGCACTGAAGCTTTCTTT
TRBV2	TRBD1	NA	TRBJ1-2	CASSDRDRGHNGYTF	TGTGCCAGCAGTGATAGGGACAGGGGACACAATGGCTACACCTTC
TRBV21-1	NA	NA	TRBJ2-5	CASSRNPGGAFETQYF	TGTGCCAGCAGTCGAAACCCGGGGGGCGCATTCGAGACCCAGTACTTC
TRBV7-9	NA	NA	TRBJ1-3	CASSLLPTGLSGNTIYF	TGTGCCAGCAGCTTACTTCCCACAGGCCTCTCTGGAAACACCATATATTTT
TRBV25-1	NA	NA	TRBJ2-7	CASSESQGPWNEQYF	TGTGCCAGCAGTGAATCCCAGGGTCCGTGGAACGAGCAGTACTTC
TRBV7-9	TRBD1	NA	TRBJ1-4	CASRREGAELFF	TGTGCCAGCAGGCGGGAGGGGGCGGAACTGTTTTTT
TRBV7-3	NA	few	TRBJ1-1	CASSLGRGRHTEAFF	TGTGCCAGCAGCTTGGGGCGGGGGAGACACACTGAAGCTTTCTTT
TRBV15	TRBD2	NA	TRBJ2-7	CATSVSSSGSYEQYF	TGTGCCACCAGCGTCAGCTCTAGCGGCTCCTACGAGCAGTACTTC
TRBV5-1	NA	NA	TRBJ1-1	CASSLKRGDSWNTEAFF	TGCGCCAGCAGCTTGAAGCGGGGTGACAGTTGGAACACTGAAGCTTTCTTT
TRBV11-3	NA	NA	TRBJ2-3	CASSLGAQELLTDTQYF	TGTGCCAGCAGCTTAGGCGCACAGGAATTACTGACAGATACGCAGTATTTT
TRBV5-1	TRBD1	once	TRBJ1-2	CASSQGQGSNYGYTF	TGCGCCAGCAGCCAAGGACAGGGGTCTAACTATGGCTACACCTTC